This TCR beta chain comes out of a study of graft-versus-host responses after intestinal transplantation. The study, taken as a whole, reports: There were GvH clones found in recipient marrow, and some of them appeared first in ileum or blood.

A note on this clone: The antigen remains unidentified.

Sequenced by immunoSEQ multiplex PCR; TCRdb stores in-frame clones only, minus some. Of nearly 95,000 clones listed, under 95% are singletons. The CDR3 is 14 residues long. Germline loops: CDR1 LNHNV, CDR2 YYDKDF (reference sequence). The V gene lost 7 bases and the J gene lost 3 bases, with 15 bases spanning the gap. The sample was unstimulated CD8+ T cells sorted from spleen or lymph node cells, taken before intestinal transplant. The chain employs TRBV15 and TRBJ1-2; D possibly corresponds to TRBD1 (6 bases). The clonotype was recovered from a human donor who received an intestinal transplant. The CDR3 nucleotides are TGTGCCACCACCCCAGGGGCAGCGGACTATGGCTACACCTTC. Its protein is CATTPGAADYGYTF.